These 25 T cell receptor beta chains were all obtained from the same sample, sequenced in a study of T cell responses to AZD1222 COVID-19 vaccine. Method: immunoSEQ multiplex PCR; TCRdb's copy keeps in-frame clones and lacks some. The profile shows approximately 200,000 clones, around 87% of them singletons. The sequenced sample was peripheral blood, obtained on day 0 of MenACWY control vaccination. The receptors originated from an adult in good health.

V usage is TRBV5-1 and J usage is TRBJ2-3; perhaps TRBD1 as D (5 bases). Trimming pared 0 bases from V and 6 bases from J, leaving 14 bases between. Germline V CDR1 and CDR2: SGHRS, YFSETQ. CDR3 length: 15 residues. In DNA form, the CDR3 reads TGCGCCAGCAGCTTGGCCCCGCAGGGTGGGGATACGCAGTATTTT. This translates into CASSLAPQGGDTQYF.

This clone was seen only once. The chain joins TRBV5-4 to TRBJ1-3; D unresolved. The CDR3 loop spans 12 amino acids. Germline V CDR1 and CDR2: SGHNT, YYREEE (reference sequence). The ends were cut back, 2 bases at V and 3 bases at J, with 3 bases in the middle. The CDR3 protein is CASSFFGNTIYF. The CDR3 DNA is TGTGCCAGCAGCTTCTTTGGAAACACCATATATTTT.

V and J are TRBV30 and TRBJ1-1; D not certain. Germline CDR1 reads GTSNPN; CDR2 reads SVGIG (reference sequence). V dropped 0 bases and J dropped 6 bases, with 14 bases sitting between them. The length of the CDR3 is 14 residues. The CDR3 nucleotides read TGTGCCTGGAGTGTACCAGAGATCGGCCCTGAAGCTTTCTTT. Translation gives CAWSVPEIGPEAFF.

This sequence joins TRBV3-1 (or the pseudogene TRBV3-2) and TRBJ2-5; TRBD2 matches at 13 bases. Losses at the gene ends were 4 bases for V and 4 bases for J; bases not matched to a gene: 6. The CDR3 is 16 amino acids. CDR1 and CDR2 (germline): LGHDT, YNNKEL (reference sequence). The CDR3 nucleotides read TGTGCCAGCAGCCCGACTAGCGGGGGGCCGGGAGAGACCCAGTACTTC. It codes for CASSPTSGGPGETQYF.

V usage is TRBV5-1 and J usage is TRBJ1-2, with 9 bases fitting TRBD1. V trimming: 1 base; J trimming: 4 bases; junction bases outside the gene matches: 8. The germline V gene has CDR1 SGHRS and CDR2 YFSETQ. The CDR3 is 16 amino acids. The CDR3 loop is CASSLSTGGGSYGYTF. For the CDR3, the DNA is TGCGCCAGCAGCTTGTCCACAGGGGGCGGGAGCTATGGCTACACCTTC.

V usage is TRBV7-9 and J usage is TRBJ2-7; no firm D call. This CDR3 region has 13 residues. With 2 bases removed from V and 7 bases from J, the gap between germline ends came to 12 bases. Germline V gene sequence: CDR1 SEHNR, CDR2 FQNEAQ (reference sequence). CDR3 sequence reads: CASSLKVSGEQYF. CDR3 coding DNA: TGTGCCAGCAGCTTAAAGGTTTCTGGGGAGCAGTACTTC.

The CDR3 is CASSPKGGSSYNEQFF. The CDR3 DNA reads TGTGCCAGCAGCCCCAAAGGAGGGAGCTCCTACAATGAGCAGTTCTTC. V gene TRBV7-9 combines with J gene TRBJ2-1; D is possibly TRBD2 (6 bases). In germline, CDR1 is SEHNR, CDR2 FQNEAQ (reference sequence). This CDR3 is built from 16 residues. V dropped 5 bases and J dropped 0 bases, with 14 bases sitting between them. The full variable domain, its missing parts supplied by reference TRBV7-9 and TRBJ2-1, is DTGVSQNPRHKITKRGQNVTFRCDPISEHNRLYWYRQTLGQGPEFLTYFQNEAQLEKSRLLSDRFSAERPKGSFSTLEIQRTEQGDSAMYLCASSPKGGSSYNEQFFGPGTRLTVL.

The rearrangement uses TRBV27 and TRBJ1-6, with 7 bases matching TRBD1. Trimming at V came to 2 bases and at J to 9 bases, leaving 7 bases not matched to a gene. Germline-derived CDR1 and CDR2 are MNHEY and SMNVEV (reference sequence). The CDR3 loop spans 15 amino acids. In DNA, the CDR3 is TGTGCCAGCAGTTTAACCGGGACAGACAGTTCACCCCTCCACTTT. It yields the protein CASSLTGTDSSPLHF.

This clone occurred a few times. The chain combines TRBV28 with TRBJ2-2, with a possible D match to TRBD1 (6 bases). Germline assignment: CDR1 MDHEN and CDR2 SYDVKM. V was cut by 3 bases and J by 6 bases, with 8 bases left in between. The CDR3 runs to 13 residues. This CDR3 is CASSFRGPGELFF. The CDR3 DNA reads as TGTGCCAGCAGTTTCAGGGGTCCCGGGGAGCTGTTTTTT.

This clone was detected only once. The chain carries TRBV7-9 and TRBJ2-1; D might be TRBD2 (6 bases). Germline CDR1 reads SEHNR; CDR2 reads FQNEAQ (reference sequence). This CDR3 has 19 residues. Trimming took 0 bases from V and 0 from J, leaving 18 bases between them. The CDR3 spells CASSLAWAGSVSSYNEQFF. CDR3 coding DNA: TGTGCCAGCAGCTTAGCGTGGGCCGGGAGCGTGAGCTCCTACAATGAGCAGTTCTTC.

J is TRBJ1-2 and V is TRBV2; 11 nucleotides agree with TRBD1. CDR3 length equals 13 residues. With 6 bases clipped from V and 5 bases from J, the junction kept 2 bases outside the gene matches. In germline, CDR1 is SNHLY, CDR2 FYNNEI. The CDR3 is CASRGTGGYGYTF. The CDR3, as DNA: TGTGCCAGCAGGGGGACAGGGGGGTATGGCTACACCTTC.

About this clone: The sample holds other DNA sequences that translate to the same CDR3. This CDR3 is CASSLPPDTQYF. CDR3 DNA sequence: TGTGCCAGCAGCTTACCCCCAGATACGCAGTATTTT. The genes are TRBV7-2 and TRBJ2-3; D not resolved. V was pared by 2 bases and J by 4 bases, with 4 bases between. This CDR3 comprises 12 residues. The germline gives CDR1 SGHTA, CDR2 FQGNSA.

V usage is TRBV9 and J usage is TRBJ2-7; D is possibly TRBD2 (6 bases). Trimming pared 3 bases from V and 6 bases from J, leaving 10 bases between. Looked up from germline, CDR1 is SGDLS and CDR2 is YYNGEE. The CDR3 totals 12 residues. As DNA, the CDR3 is TGTGCCAGCAGCGCCGCCGGGGGCGAGCAGTACTTC. Translated: CASSAAGGEQYF.

DNA of the CDR3: TGTGCCAGCAGCCAAGAGAGAGGGGAGGAAGGATATGGCTACACCTTC. Translation: CASSQERGEEGYGYTF. The chain joins TRBV14 to TRBJ1-2; D possibly corresponds to TRBD1 (5 bases). There are 16 residues in the CDR3. Germline loops: CDR1 SGHDN, CDR2 FVKESK. V was trimmed by 0 bases and J by 5 bases, leaving 16 bases between them.

The genes are TRBV2 and TRBJ1-6; possible D gene TRBD1, 5 bases. This CDR3 has 16 residues. The germline gives CDR1 SNHLY, CDR2 FYNNEI. V was shortened by 6 bases and J by 0 bases, with 12 bases between the two germline ends. The CDR3, as DNA: TGTGCCAGCAGGCTGGCGGGGGGCTCCTATAATTCACCCCTCCACTTT. It is translated as CASRLAGGSYNSPLHF.

Only a few counts were recorded for this clone. The genes are TRBV5-3 and TRBJ2-2; 7 bases align to TRBD2. TRBV5-3 is flagged as an ORF with uncertain function. This CDR3 region has 17 residues. The V segment lost 0 bases and the J segment 3 bases; nucleotides outside the gene matches: 8. Here the CDR3 DNA reads TGTGCCAGAAGCTTGGACGTTCAGCGGGACCACACCGGGGAGCTGTTTTTT. It specifies CARSLDVQRDHTGELFF.

The CDR3 nucleotides read TGTGCCAGTAGGGGTACTGGTGAAGGCTACACCTTC. It translates to CASRGTGEGYTF. This chain connects TRBV19 to TRBJ1-2; D unclear. The germline V gene has CDR1 LNHDA and CDR2 SQIVND (reference sequence). The CDR3 runs to 12 residues. Deletions cut 6 bases from V and 8 bases from J, with 13 bases between.

Details on this clone: This CDR3 is also generated by other DNA sequences in the sample. The CDR3 is CASSATGDTDTQYF. The DNA for the CDR3 is TGCGCCAGCAGCGCGACAGGGGATACAGATACGCAGTATTTT. The chain carries TRBV5-1 and TRBJ2-3; 8 bases fit TRBD1. With V trimmed by 4 bases and J by 3 bases, 4 bases remained unmatched. The CDR3 length is 14 residues. Germline CDR1 is SGHRS and CDR2 is YFSETQ.

The V call is TRBV3-1 (or the pseudogene TRBV3-2), the J call TRBJ1-1, with D perhaps TRBD1 (5 bases). V gave up 1 base and J gave up 11 bases, with 8 bases separating them. This CDR3 is 11 amino acids long. The germline CDR1 and CDR2 sequences are LGHDT and YNNKEL (reference sequence). CDR3 loop: CASSQGDWAFF. The CDR3 nucleotides read TGTGCCAGCAGCCAAGGGGACTGGGCTTTCTTT.

This clone showed up just a few times. The V gene is TRBV19, the J gene TRBJ1-2, with D maybe TRBD1 (5 bases). Trimming took off 6 bases at V and 0 bases at J, with 11 bases between the two ends. This CDR3 contains 14 residues. In germline, CDR1 is LNHDA, CDR2 SQIVND (reference sequence). For the CDR3, the DNA is TGTGCCAGTAGAACTCAGGGAGCTAACTATGGCTACACCTTC. Protein product: CASRTQGANYGYTF.

The gene calls are TRBV5-6 and TRBJ1-5, with a possible D match to TRBD1 (5 bases). V lost 1 base and J lost 4, with 12 bases in between. CDR3 length equals 15 residues. The germline V gene has CDR1 SGHDT and CDR2 YYEEEE. The CDR3 sequence: CASSLTGLTNQPQHF. The CDR3 DNA reads as TGTGCCAGCAGCTTGACAGGACTAACGAATCAGCCCCAGCATTTT. The full variable domain, completed using reference TRBV5-6 and TRBJ1-5, is DAGVTQSPTHLIKTRGQQVTLRCSPKSGHDTVSWYQQALGQGPQFIFQYYEEEERQRGNFPDRFSGHQFPNYSSELNVNALLLGDSALYLCASSLTGLTNQPQHFGDGTRLSIL.

The chain joins TRBV5-5 to TRBJ1-1; TRBD1 is a possible D gene (6 bases). Germline V CDR1 and CDR2: SGHKS, YYEKEE (reference sequence). Trimming pared 3 bases from V and 3 bases from J, leaving 24 bases between. The CDR3 is 18 amino acids. The DNA of the CDR3 is TGTGCCAGCAGCTCTTCGGCGTACGGAGGGGGGTTGGACACTGAAGCTTTCTTT. This gives the protein CASSSSAYGGGLDTEAFF.

This chain connects TRBV4-1 to TRBJ1-1; a possible D gene is TRBD1 (6 bases). This CDR3 comprises 14 residues. Germline V CDR1 and CDR2: MGHRA, YSYEKL. V lost 6 bases to trimming and J lost 1 base, with 12 bases between them. For the CDR3, the DNA is TGCGCCAGCAGAAACAGGGCCGAGAACACTGAAGCTTTCTTT. It is translated as CASRNRAENTEAFF.

The chain has TRBV28 and TRBJ1-2, with D possibly TRBD1 on 5 matching bases. CDR3 length equals 14 residues. CDR1 MDHEN and CDR2 SYDVKM come from the germline V gene. V gave up 6 bases and J gave up 4 bases, with 15 bases separating them. This CDR3 is CASSPPTAPYGYTF. CDR3 nucleotide sequence: TGTGCCAGCAGCCCTCCGACAGCCCCCTATGGCTACACCTTC.

As DNA, the CDR3 is TGTGCCAGCAGCTTTCGACACCTCGGCGGGGAGCTGTTTTTT. Translating gives CASSFRHLGGELFF. The rearrangement links TRBV7-3 to TRBJ2-2, with D unclear. The CDR3 is made up of 14 amino acids. CDR1 is SGHTA, CDR2 FQGTGA, per germline. V gave up 3 bases and J gave up 7 bases, with 12 bases separating them.